The 21 T cell receptor beta chains listed next were all sequenced from one sample in a study of T-cell reconstitution after alpha-beta-depleted transplantation in children (dated by TCRdb to 2015 to 2016). Library preparation was by PCR. Sequencing relied on an Illumina HiSeq 2500. TCR libraries were prepared with molecular barcoding, using unique molecular identifiers to normalize TCRbeta repertoire quantification. TCRdb trimmed public reads at Q25 via fastp, called clones via MiXCR and kept in-frame beta chains. Every CDR3 protein is listed once, alongside the most common genes and DNA of its rows. Within this sample are around 190,000 distinct CDR3 sequences, with approximately 7% of them counted one time only. The ten biggest clones cover 4.5% to 6.5% of the sample. The treatment or condition label on this specimen signifies: allogeneic hematopoietic cell transplantation with graft depleted of TCRalphabeta T cells and CD19 B cells.

The input for sequencing was PBMCs, taken before TCRalphabeta/CD19-depleted stem cell transplant. These receptors were obtained from a boy between 2 and 15 years old with acute lymphoblastic leukemia, due to receive a stem cell transplant.

This clonotype was seen many times. The gene calls are TRBV6-5 and TRBJ2-3, with D perhaps matching TRBD2 (5 bases). Germline CDR1 and CDR2: MNHEY and SVGAGI. Trimming pared 4 bases from V and 3 bases from J, leaving 17 bases between. This CDR3 comprises 16 residues. CDR3 sequence (DNA): TGTGCCAGCAGTTCCGGAGGCCACTCAAGGACAGATACGCAGTATTTT. Encoded protein: CASSSGGHSRTDTQYF.

This clonotype was observed many times. The gene calls are TRBV5-5 and TRBJ1-1; D is unclear. The CDR3 sequence is 15 residues long. The germline V gene encodes CDR1 SGHKS and CDR2 YYEKEE (reference sequence). Trimming left V 0 bases short and J 1 base short, with 10 bases between. CDR3 coding DNA: TGTGCCAGCAGCTTGGATATGCGGGCGAACACTGAAGCTTTCTTT. Translating it yields CASSLDMRANTEAFF.

This clonotype appeared many times. The chain has TRBV28 and TRBJ2-2; the D gene is possibly TRBD1 (6 bases). The CDR3 contains 18 residues. Germline V gene sequence: CDR1 MDHEN, CDR2 SYDVKM. V lost 3 bases and J 1 base, leaving 18 bases between the germline ends. Written as DNA, the CDR3 is TGTGCCAGCAGTTTGTATCAGGTTGGACAGCAGAACACCGGGGAGCTGTTTTTT. Its protein is CASSLYQVGQQNTGELFF.

The chain links TRBV6-2 or TRBV6-3 to TRBJ1-5; no firm D call. The CDR3 is 17 amino acids. V shed 4 bases and J shed 2 bases, with 18 bases lying between them. Germline CDR1 reads MNHEY; CDR2 reads SVGEGT. This chain's CDR3 is CASSCDLFRPRNQPQHF. CDR3 nucleotide sequence: TGTGCCAGCAGTTGCGATCTATTTCGTCCGCGCAATCAGCCCCAGCATTTT.

This clonotype has only a few counts. The chain has TRBV2 and TRBJ2-1; 9 bases are a match to TRBD2. CDR1 is SNHLY and CDR2 is FYNNEI in the germline V gene. The CDR3 runs to 15 residues. The V segment lost 2 bases and the J segment 7 bases; nucleotides outside the gene matches: 6. CDR3 sequence reads: CASSELRGGRNEQFF. Written as DNA, the CDR3 is TGTGCCAGCAGTGAATTGCGGGGGGGGCGAAATGAGCAGTTCTTC.

This clonotype was recorded at least ten times. The chain recombines TRBV28 with TRBJ1-3; the D is unclear. The V gene lost 5 bases and the J gene lost 3 bases, with 8 bases spanning the gap. Germline V CDR1 and CDR2: MDHEN, SYDVKM. CDR3 length: 13 residues. The CDR3 region has the DNA TGTGCCAGCAGTCCGCCCAGTGGAAACACCATATATTTT. Its translation is CASSPPSGNTIYF.

This clonotype was recorded many times. This chain links TRBV6-5 with TRBJ1-1, with TRBD1 as a possible D gene (5 bases). Trimming pared 7 bases from V and 4 bases from J, leaving 19 bases between. CDR1 is MNHEY, CDR2 SVGAGI, per germline. This CDR3 comprises 15 residues. The CDR3 nucleotides are TGTGCCAGCACTTTAAAGGTTTGGACAAGCACTGAAGCTTTCTTT. Protein: CASTLKVWTSTEAFF.

In its sample, this clonotype was seen many times. The rearrangement uses TRBV12-3 or TRBV12-4 and TRBJ1-6; D perhaps matches TRBD1 (6 bases). V gave up 8 bases and J gave up 6 bases, with 11 bases separating them. The CDR3 length is 13 residues. Here the CDR3 reads CASGGQTNSPLHF. Written as DNA, the CDR3 is TGTGCCAGCGGCGGACAGACTAATTCACCCCTCCACTTT.

This clonotype has at least ten counts. This sequence joins TRBV5-1 and TRBJ2-1; possibly TRBD1 for D (6 bases). The germline gives CDR1 SGHRS, CDR2 YFSETQ. The CDR3 length is 14 residues. Trimming pared 2 bases from V and 5 bases from J, leaving 11 bases between. The DNA for the CDR3 is TGCGCCAGCAGCTTCCAGGGGACCCACAATGAGCAGTTCTTC. Translated: CASSFQGTHNEQFF.

This clonotype was seen at least ten times. CDR3 sequence: CASSLSRDTQYF. CDR3 nucleotides: TGTGCCAGCAGCTTAAGTAGAGATACGCAGTATTTT. This chain uses TRBV7-9 with TRBJ2-3; D is undetermined. V shed 2 bases and J shed 5 bases, with 5 bases lying between them. This CDR3 is built from 12 residues. Looked up from germline, CDR1 is SEHNR and CDR2 is FQNEAQ (reference sequence).

In its sample, this clonotype was seen many times. The V call is TRBV18, the J call TRBJ1-2; 7 nucleotides align to TRBD1. V trimming: 0 bases; J trimming: 3 bases; junction bases outside the gene matches: 4. The CDR3 sequence is 15 residues long. Germline V lookup: CDR1 KGHSH, CDR2 LQKENI. The CDR3 DNA reads TGTGCCAGCTCACCACCGGGACAGACATACTATGGCTACACCTTC. Protein sequence: CASSPPGQTYYGYTF.

This clonotype showed up many times. The genes are TRBV5-1 and TRBJ2-3, with 9 bases that match TRBD2. V lost 0 bases to trimming and J lost 2 bases; unmatched junction nucleotides: 4. Germline V gene lookup returns CDR1 SGHRS and CDR2 YFSETQ. The CDR3 consists of 16 residues. Here the CDR3 reads CASSLVAGGTTDTQYF. The DNA of the CDR3 is TGCGCCAGCAGCTTGGTGGCGGGAGGGACCACAGATACGCAGTATTTT.

This clonotype was detected ten times or more. The rearrangement joins TRBV29-1 to TRBJ2-5; 7 bases line up with TRBD1. The length of the CDR3 is 12 residues. Per the germline V gene, CDR1 is SQVTM and CDR2 is ANQGSEA. Losses at the gene ends were 6 bases for V and 2 bases for J; bases not matched to a gene: 3. This CDR3 is CSVDRAQETQYF. Written as DNA, the CDR3 is TGCAGCGTCGACAGGGCTCAAGAGACCCAGTACTTC.

This clonotype was seen more than once but under ten times. The CDR3, as DNA: TGTGCCAGCAGTTACGTTCTAGCGGGGCGATACAATGAGCAGTTCTTC. It yields the protein CASSYVLAGRYNEQFF. The gene calls are TRBV6-2 or TRBV6-3 and TRBJ2-1; TRBD2 matches at 9 bases. This CDR3 has 16 residues. Germline assignment: CDR1 MNHEY and CDR2 SVGEGT. The junction had 6 bases not matched to a gene; V was cut back by 2 bases and J by 4 bases.

The table lists this clonotype with many counts. The chain carries TRBV29-1 and TRBJ2-7; 7 bases map to TRBD1. The CDR3 loop spans 14 amino acids. J was trimmed by 3 bases and V by 0 bases; bases with no gene match: 5. Germline CDR1 and CDR2: SQVTM and ANQGSEA. CDR3 coding DNA: TGCAGCGTTGAAGAGGGGGCAGGGGGCTACGAGCAGTACTTC. This codes for CSVEEGAGGYEQYF.

This clonotype came up a few times. V usage is TRBV7-9 and J usage is TRBJ2-7, with unresolved D. The V gene's germline CDR1 is SEHNR and CDR2 FQNEAQ (reference sequence). The CDR3 length is 13 residues. Trimming shortened V by 1 base and J by 7 bases, and 11 bases separated the two germline ends. The CDR3 here is CASSLDGDKEQYF. CDR3 nucleotides: TGTGCCAGCAGCTTAGACGGAGATAAGGAGCAGTACTTC. The variable domain in full, completed from reference TRBV7-9 and TRBJ2-7, reads DTGVSQNPRHKITKRGQNVTFRCDPISEHNRLYWYRQTLGQGPEFLTYFQNEAQLEKSRLLSDRFSAERPKGSFSTLEIQRTEQGDSAMYLCASSLDGDKEQYFGPGTRLTVT.

This clonotype was counted between two and nine times. The chain couples TRBV25-1 to TRBJ2-3, with 7 bases that match TRBD2. Trimming cost V 5 bases and J 6 bases; bases outside gene matches: 8. This CDR3 has 14 residues. Germline CDR1 is MGHDK and CDR2 is SYGVNS. CDR3 nucleotide sequence: TGTGCCAGCAGTTTCGGGAGCGGGGATGATACGCAGTATTTT. This encodes CASSFGSGDDTQYF.

This clonotype was seen more than once but under ten times. The J gene is TRBJ2-5, the V gene TRBV28; no reliable D call. The V gene lost 3 bases and the J gene lost 6 bases, with 5 bases spanning the gap. This CDR3 is 11 amino acids long. In germline, CDR1 is MDHEN, CDR2 SYDVKM. In DNA, the CDR3 is TGTGCCAGCAGTTTCGTCCAGACCCAGTACTTC. It yields the protein CASSFVQTQYF.

This clonotype was observed many times. The chain joins TRBV29-1 to TRBJ2-5; 7 bases match TRBD1. CDR1 is SQVTM, CDR2 ANQGSEA, per germline. The V gene end was trimmed by 7 bases and the J gene end by 0 bases; junction bases not matched to a gene: 5. This CDR3 has 13 residues. As DNA, the CDR3 is TGCAGCGGGAAAGGGGGCGACCAAGAGACCCAGTACTTC. It specifies CSGKGGDQETQYF.

This sequence joins TRBV7-8 and TRBJ2-1, with 11 bases lining up with TRBD2. This CDR3 spans 16 amino acids. V was clipped by 2 bases and J by 10 bases; unmatched bases: 10. From germline, CDR1 is SGHVS and CDR2 FQNEAQ. The CDR3: CASSLPSSGGFGEQFF. The CDR3, as DNA: TGTGCCAGCAGCTTACCGTCTAGCGGGGGGTTCGGGGAGCAGTTCTTC.

In regard to this clonotype: At one boundary the junction diverges from the germline segment, which might be a read error. V usage is TRBV27 and J usage is TRBJ1-2, with D perhaps TRBD1 (5 bases). CDR3 length: 16 amino acids. Germline V lookup: CDR1 MNHEY, CDR2 SMNVEV (reference sequence). DNA for the CDR3: TGTGCCAGCAGTCCAGGAAGCAGGGCAGGGAGGTATGGCTTCACCTTC. Translating it yields CASSPGSRAGRYGFTF.